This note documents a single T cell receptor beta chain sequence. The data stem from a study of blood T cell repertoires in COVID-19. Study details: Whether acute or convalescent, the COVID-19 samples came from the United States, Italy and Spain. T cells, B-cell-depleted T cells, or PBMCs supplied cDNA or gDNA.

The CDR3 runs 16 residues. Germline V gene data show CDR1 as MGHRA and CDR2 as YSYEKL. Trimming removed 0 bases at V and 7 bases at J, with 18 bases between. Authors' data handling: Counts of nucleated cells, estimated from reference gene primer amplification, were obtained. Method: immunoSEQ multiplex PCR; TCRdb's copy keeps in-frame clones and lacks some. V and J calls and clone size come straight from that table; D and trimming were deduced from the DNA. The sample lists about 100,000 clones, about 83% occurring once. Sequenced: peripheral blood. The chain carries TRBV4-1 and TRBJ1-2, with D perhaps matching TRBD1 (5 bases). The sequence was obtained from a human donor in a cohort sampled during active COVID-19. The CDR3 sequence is CASSQEGSARVGGYTF. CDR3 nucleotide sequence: TGCGCCAGCAGCCAAGAGGGATCGGCCAGGGTCGGTGGCTACACCTTC.